The rows below give T cell receptor beta chains drawn from one sample of a study of cytomegalovirus exposure and HLA in healthy donors. Sequencing used immunoSEQ multiplex PCR; TCRdb keeps in-frame clones, though not all of them. The top ten clones hold less than 9% of a sample with under 200,000 clones, 75% to 85% of them seen once. The specimen was PBMCs. Receptor source: a male donor in good health and CMV-seropositive. Each CDR3 is given with its conserved first and last residue. Fields, in order: V gene, clone size, D gene, J gene, CDR3 DNA, CDR3 protein. The D gene is left open where the match is weak. The size entry is marked missing in some rows and otherwise reads once, few, many or a size class.

TRBV4-3,few,NA,TRBJ2-1,TGCGCCAGCAGCCAAGGTGGGGCCTCCTACAATGAGCAGTTCTTC,CASSQGGASYNEQFF
TRBV30,once,NA,TRBJ1-1,TGTGCCTGGAGTGGCTCAGTTCGGGGCACTGAAGCTTTCTTT,CAWSGSVRGTEAFF
TRBV7-3,few,NA,TRBJ1-1,TGTGCCAGCAGCTTATCCGTGAACACTGAAGCTTTCTTT,CASSLSVNTEAFF
TRBV6-1,NA,NA,TRBJ2-3,TGTGCCACGGGGCGGGGGCCCTTAGATACGCAGTATTTT,CATGRGPLDTQYF
TRBV5-6,once,TRBD1,TRBJ1-1,TGTGCCAGCAGCTTGGGACAGGGAGTAACTGAAGCTTTCTTT,CASSLGQGVTEAFF
TRBV7-2,NA,NA,TRBJ1-2,TGTGCCAGCAGCTTCGATGCAGGGGCTACGCCTGGCTACACCTTC,CASSFDAGATPGYTF
TRBV10-3,once,NA,TRBJ2-1,TGTGCCATCAGTGAGTCTGGGAGGCGAGGGAATGAGCAGTTCTTC,CAISESGRRGNEQFF
TRBV30,NA,NA,TRBJ1-1,TGTGCCTGGAGTGTTCGGCGGTGGGACACTGAAGCTTTCTTT,CAWSVRRWDTEAFF
TRBV4-1,NA,NA,TRBJ1-5,TGCGCCAGCAGCCAAGAAGGCCAGGGTTATCAGCCCCAGCATTTT,CASSQEGQGYQPQHF
TRBV5-1,few,TRBD2,TRBJ2-1,TGCGCCAGCAGCTTGGCGCGGGGGACCTACAATGAGCAGTTCTTC,CASSLARGTYNEQFF
TRBV13,NA,TRBD1,TRBJ1-2,TGTGCCAGCAGTTCAGGGGGCTCCGGCTACACCTTC,CASSSGGSGYTF
TRBV15,NA,NA,TRBJ2-5,TGTGCCACCAGCAGAGAGCGGATAGAGACCCAGTACTTC,CATSRERIETQYF
TRBV5-1,NA,TRBD1,TRBJ2-5,TGCGCCAGCAGCTCTACAGGGGGGAAGTACTTC,CASSSTGGKYF
TRBV5-4,NA,TRBD2,TRBJ2-5,TGTGCCAGCAGCCAGGGACTAGCGGGGGGGCAGGAAGAGACCCAGTACTTC,CASSQGLAGGQEETQYF
TRBV15,NA,NA,TRBJ1-4,TGTGCCACCAGCAATCACAGGGAATTACGCGAAAAACTGTTTTTT,CATSNHRELREKLFF
TRBV2,NA,NA,TRBJ1-1,TGTGCCAGCAGTGAAAGTCTGGCAGTCACTGAAGCTTTCTTT,CASSESLAVTEAFF
TRBV11-2,NA,NA,TRBJ1-6,TGTGCCAGCAGCTTAGACAGGGGTTATTCACCCCTCCACTTT,CASSLDRGYSPLHF
TRBV14,NA,NA,TRBJ2-7,TGTGCCAGCAGCCAAGCATCCGAGCAGTACTTC,CASSQASEQYF
TRBV7-6,NA,TRBD1,TRBJ2-7,TGTGCCAGCAGCTCTATACAGGGGACCTACGAGCAGTACTTC,CASSSIQGTYEQYF
TRBV5-1,NA,TRBD2,TRBJ2-1,TGCGCCAGCAGCCCCCCCGGGACTAACTACAATGAGCAGTTCTTC,CASSPPGTNYNEQFF
TRBV5-4,NA,TRBD2,TRBJ2-1,TGTGCCAGCAGCTTCGGACTAGCGGGGCGGTACAATGAGCAGTTCTTC,CASSFGLAGRYNEQFF
TRBV29-1,few,TRBD1,TRBJ1-2,TGCAGCGTTCGGGAAGGGGGCGTACGGGGCTACACCTTC,CSVREGGVRGYTF
TRBV9,NA,TRBD1,TRBJ1-1,TGTGCCAGCAGCGTGGACAGGGGCACTGAAGCTTTCTTT,CASSVDRGTEAFF
TRBV30,NA,NA,TRBJ1-3,TGTGCCTGGAGGGTAGGGGTTGGAGCTGGAAACACCATATATTTT,CAWRVGVGAGNTIYF
TRBV5-4,NA,TRBD1,TRBJ1-2,TGTGCCGCTGGGGACAGGGGGCGACGACATGGCTACACCTTC,CAAGDRGRRHGYTF
TRBV7-2,once,TRBD2,TRBJ2-3,TGTGCCAGCAGCCCGGGACTAGCGGGGGGGCCCGGGGATACGCAGTATTTT,CASSPGLAGGPGDTQYF
TRBV9,NA,TRBD2,TRBJ2-1,TGTGCCAGCAGCCCCGGGGAGGGGCCACCTCTATACAATGAGCAGTTCTTC,CASSPGEGPPLYNEQFF
TRBV16,NA,TRBD1,TRBJ1-1,TGTGCCAGCAGCCAATTCCGCATACAGGGGGCTGTCACTGAAGCTTTCTTT,CASSQFRIQGAVTEAFF
TRBV6-5,few,NA,TRBJ2-7,TGTGCCAGCAGTTACTCGGGCATACCCTACGAGCAGTACTTC,CASSYSGIPYEQYF
TRBV30,NA,TRBD2,TRBJ2-1,TGTGCCTGGAGTTGGTCTAGCGGTGAGCAGTTCTTC,CAWSWSSGEQFF
TRBV7-9,NA,TRBD1,TRBJ1-6,TGTGCCAGCAGCTTAACAGGGGGTATTTCACCCCTCCACTTT,CASSLTGGISPLHF
TRBV6-5,NA,TRBD1,TRBJ1-1,TGTGCCAGCAGATCAGGGGGCGGGGGCACTGAAGCTTTCTTT,CASRSGGGGTEAFF
TRBV6-6,NA,NA,TRBJ2-3,TGTGCCAGCAGTTACTCCGAGGTGGATACGCAGTATTTT,CASSYSEVDTQYF
TRBV5-1,NA,NA,TRBJ1-4,TGCGCCAGCAGCTTGGTAGGTCCGCCAGGGGCAACTAATGAAAAACTGTTTTTT,CASSLVGPPGATNEKLFF
TRBV5-4,NA,NA,TRBJ2-5,TGTGCCAGCAGCTTGGTCAGCGGGCCGGACGAGACCCAGTACTTC,CASSLVSGPDETQYF
TRBV19,NA,TRBD1,TRBJ1-1,TGTGCCAGTAGGCCGGGACAGCTGAACACTGAAGCTTTCTTT,CASRPGQLNTEAFF
TRBV6-1,few,TRBD1,TRBJ1-1,TGTGCCAGCAGTGAATGGGGGGGACAGGTGAAAGCTTTCTTT,CASSEWGGQVKAFF
TRBV5-1,few,TRBD1,TRBJ2-7,TGCGCCAGCAGCCCGGGGACAGAACCCTACGAGCAGTACTTC,CASSPGTEPYEQYF
TRBV4-1,NA,TRBD1,TRBJ2-2,TGCGCCAGCAGCTCCCAGGGGGGCAGGGGGCGAAACACCGGGGAGCTGTTTTTT,CASSSQGGRGRNTGELFF
TRBV5-1,once,NA,TRBJ1-2,TGCGCCAGCAGCTACGACACCGGGGGTAACTATGGCTACACCTTC,CASSYDTGGNYGYTF
TRBV6-1,NA,NA,TRBJ1-2,TGTGCCAGCAGTGAATGGGCCGGTTCGGGGGGAGGCTACACCTTC,CASSEWAGSGGGYTF
TRBV11-2,NA,NA,TRBJ2-7,TGTGCCAGCAGCTTAAAAGACTCCCTCCATCCTTACCAGCAGTACTTC,CASSLKDSLHPYQQYF
TRBV30,NA,NA,TRBJ2-3,TGTGCCTGGAGTGGGGGGGGCGGGGGAGATACGCAGTATTTT,CAWSGGGGGDTQYF
TRBV2,NA,NA,TRBJ1-2,TGTGCCAGCCAATCCCAGAGAGGGGGATACTATGGCTACACCTTC,CASQSQRGGYYGYTF
TRBV7-8,few,NA,TRBJ2-6,TGTGCCAGCAGCCCCAGGGGACCGACGGCCAACGTCCTGACTTTC,CASSPRGPTANVLTF
TRBV6-1,NA,NA,TRBJ1-1,TGTGCCAGCAGTGGGGCCGAGAACACTGAAGCTTTCTTT,CASSGAENTEAFF
TRBV6-4,NA,NA,TRBJ1-2,TGTGCCAGCAGATATCAGGGCAGGGAACGACCCTATGGCTACACCTTC,CASRYQGRERPYGYTF
TRBV14,NA,NA,TRBJ2-1,TGTGCCAGCAGCCAAGAATGGGGCAGGGAGCAGTTCTTC,CASSQEWGREQFF
TRBV6-5,NA,NA,TRBJ2-7,TGTGCCAGCAGTTACTCGGGGACAACCCCCGAGCAGTACTTC,CASSYSGTTPEQYF
TRBV30,once,NA,TRBJ1-4,TGTGCCTGGAGAAACAGCCTAAATAATGAAAAACTGTTTTTT,CAWRNSLNNEKLFF
TRBV18,NA,TRBD1,TRBJ1-1,TGTGCCAGCTCACTTAATTCAGGGGGCACGGGAGCCACTGAAGCTTTCTTT,CASSLNSGGTGATEAFF
TRBV5-4,NA,TRBD1,TRBJ1-2,TGTGCCAGCAGCCTAAGGACAGGGGAGAGGAGTGGCTACACCTTC,CASSLRTGERSGYTF
TRBV2,few,NA,TRBJ1-5,TGTGCCAGCAGTGAACGGGGAGATAGCAATCAGCCCCAGCATTTT,CASSERGDSNQPQHF
TRBV7-9,NA,NA,TRBJ2-1,TGTGCCAGTCGGTGGGGGGACAATGAGCAGTTCTTC,CASRWGDNEQFF